The T cell receptor beta chain described here comes from a study of immune heterogeneity within non-small cell lung tumors. At 450 to 650 ng per sample, bulk tumor genomic DNA provided the template. Several far-apart biopsies were taken per primary tumor during surgery. Samples came from untreated patients having curative surgery for newly diagnosed non-small cell lung cancer. Donor patients had newly diagnosed non-small cell lung cancer and were having surgery with curative intent. In a multiplex PCR, 32 V and 13 J primers amplified TCR beta CDR3. TCRdb re-called the multiplex PCR reads through MiXCR, storing one row per CDR3 protein. The sample has about 3,600 distinct CDR3 sequences, 27% seen once. This clonotype was seen only a few times. The sample was lung tumor tissue. The TCR was taken from a man aged 55 to 70 with non-small cell lung cancer.

The CDR3 here is CSARDTGAIYGYTF. The CDR3 coding sequence is TGCAGTGCTAGAGATACAGGCGCGATCTATGGCTACACCTTC. This sequence joins TRBV20-1 and TRBJ1-2, with D possibly TRBD1 on 5 matching bases. V was shortened by 0 bases and J by 4 bases, with 12 bases between the two germline ends. Looked up from germline, CDR1 is DFQATT and CDR2 is SNEGSKA (reference sequence). This CDR3 spans 14 amino acids.